The 26 T cell receptor beta chains reported below all come from one sample, sequenced in a study of blood T cell repertoires in COVID-19 (dated by TCRdb to 2018 to 2020). Receptor amplification or capture employed the immunoSEQ multiplex PCR assay. TCRdb holds this immuneACCESS table with in-frame rearrangements only. Some clones are missing; in checked studies, unresolved V genes explain under half, and the rest has no known cause. The sample has some 100,000 clones on record, about 79% of them singletons. Approximately 7.9% of the sample belongs to the ten largest clones. Material for sequencing was peripheral blood. Every receptor here comes from a woman aged 80 or older with active or convalescent COVID-19.

The V and J genes are TRBV30 and TRBJ2-7; D is possibly TRBD1 (5 bases). V lost 4 bases and J lost 7, with 20 bases in between. CDR1 is GTSNPN and CDR2 is SVGIG in the germline V gene (reference sequence). CDR3 length: 14 residues. The CDR3 is CAWKGIQVFGEQYF. As DNA, the CDR3 is TGTGCCTGGAAGGGGATACAGGTTTTCGGGGAGCAGTACTTC.

The table lists this clone with a count of one. The rearrangement joins TRBV5-4 to TRBJ2-2, with 7 bases identical to TRBD2. This CDR3 region has 15 residues. Germline lookup yields CDR1 SGHNT and CDR2 YYREEE (reference sequence). With V trimmed by 3 bases and J by 2 bases, 4 bases remained unmatched. DNA of the CDR3: TGTGCCAGCAGCTCCCAGCGGGAAAACACCGGGGAGCTGTTTTTT. Protein sequence: CASSSQRENTGELFF.

This chain uses TRBV27 with TRBJ2-1, with TRBD2 matching 14 bases. V dropped 5 bases and J dropped 5; count of bases not matched to a gene: 5. Germline CDR1 and CDR2: MNHEY and SMNVEV (reference sequence). The CDR3 length is 16 residues. The CDR3 region is CASSHQGLAGDNEQFF. CDR3 nucleotides: TGTGCCAGCAGTCACCAGGGACTAGCGGGAGACAATGAGCAGTTCTTC.

CDR3 region: CASSLGRAGNNSPLHF. In DNA form, the CDR3 reads TGTGCCAGCAGCTTGGGCAGGGCCGGTAATAATTCACCCCTCCACTTT. The rearrangement links TRBV5-4 to TRBJ1-6, with D possibly matching TRBD1 (5 bases). The CDR3 covers 16 residues. The germline V and J ends were trimmed by 0 bases and 5 bases, with 12 bases remaining between them. Germline CDR1 and CDR2: SGHNT and YYREEE (reference sequence).

V usage is TRBV5-1 and J usage is TRBJ2-1, with 9 bases matching TRBD2. V shed 0 bases and J 0 bases; nucleotides not matched to a gene: 4. Germline V CDR1 and CDR2: SGHRS, YFSETQ. The CDR3 consists of 17 residues. In DNA, the CDR3 is TGCGCCAGCAGCTTGGAGGGTAGCGGGAGCTCCTACAATGAGCAGTTCTTC. It specifies CASSLEGSGSSYNEQFF.

This clone was seen just once. The J gene is TRBJ2-2, the V gene TRBV5-1, with 8 bases fitting TRBD2. The V segment lost 4 bases and the J segment 4 bases; nucleotides outside the gene matches: 6. CDR1 is SGHRS, CDR2 YFSETQ, per germline. The CDR3 covers 15 residues. In DNA form, the CDR3 reads TGCGCCAGCAGCCCTAAGGCGGGAGGCACCGGGGAGCTGTTTTTT. The encoded protein is CASSPKAGGTGELFF.

In this sample, this clone turned up once. This CDR3 is CASSYSPSGETQYF. CDR3 nucleotide sequence: TGTGCCAGCAGTTACTCCCCGTCGGGGGAGACCCAGTACTTC. The chain joins TRBV6-5 to TRBJ2-5, with D possibly TRBD2 on 5 matching bases. Germline lookup yields CDR1 MNHEY and CDR2 SVGAGI. CDR3 length: 14 residues. Deletions cut 0 bases from V and 5 bases from J, with 10 bases between.

This chain links TRBV5-1 with TRBJ2-2; TRBD1 aligns across 12 bases. Germline lookup yields CDR1 SGHRS and CDR2 YFSETQ. The V and J ends lost 5 bases and 6 bases, in that order; junction bases with no gene match: 5. The CDR3 is 15 amino acids. CDR3 sequence (DNA): TGCGCCAGCAGTATGGGGACAGGGGGCGCCGGGGAGCTGTTTTTT. Translating it yields CASSMGTGGAGELFF.

This chain connects TRBV28 to TRBJ2-1, with 8 bases lining up with TRBD2. Germline CDR1 and CDR2: MDHEN and SYDVKM. The CDR3 contains 15 residues. V shed 1 base, J shed 7 bases, and the junction held 6 bases outside the gene matches. The CDR3 coding sequence is TGTGCCAGCAGTTTATTAGATAGCGGGGAGAATGAGCAGTTCTTC. Amino acids: CASSLLDSGENEQFF. Drawing the rest from reference TRBV28 and TRBJ2-1, the complete variable domain is DVKVTQSSRYLVKRTGEKVFLECVQDMDHENMFWYRQDPGLGLRLIYFSYDVKMKEKGDIPEGYSVSREKKERFSLILESASTNQTSMYLCASSLLDSGENEQFFGPGTRLTVL.

The chain combines TRBV2 with TRBJ2-5; 13 bases are a match to TRBD2. Losses at the gene ends were 10 bases for V and 4 bases for J; bases not matched to a gene: 9. There are 15 residues in the CDR3. From germline, CDR1 is SNHLY and CDR2 FYNNEI. In DNA form, the CDR3 reads TGTGCCACGAGCACCGGGACTAGCGGGACAGAGACCCAGTACTTC. This codes for CATSTGTSGTETQYF.

This clone has a single count. This sequence joins TRBV7-8 and TRBJ1-5, with 9 bases aligning to TRBD1. Per germline, CDR1 SGHVS and CDR2 FQNEAQ. V lost 4 bases to trimming and J lost 4 bases; unmatched junction nucleotides: 5. CDR3 length equals 15 residues. The CDR3 reads CASSSGTGLNQPQHF. The CDR3 DNA reads as TGTGCCAGCAGCTCGGGGACAGGGTTGAATCAGCCCCAGCATTTT.

V gene TRBV3-1 (or the pseudogene TRBV3-2) combines with J gene TRBJ2-5; D is undetermined. The germline V gene has CDR1 LGHDT and CDR2 YNNKEL (reference sequence). The CDR3 spans 12 residues. Trimming removed 4 bases at V and 7 bases at J, with 10 bases between. CDR3 DNA sequence: TGTGCCAGCAGCCGGCCTCCAGGGACCCAGTACTTC. Translating gives CASSRPPGTQYF.

The chain uses TRBV28 and TRBJ1-1; no reliable D call. Trimming shortened V by 8 bases and J by 0 bases, and 10 bases separated the two germline ends. Germline V gives CDR1 MDHEN, CDR2 SYDVKM. There are 13 residues in the CDR3. The DNA of the CDR3 is TGTGCCAGCTGTTCCCTCTTGAACACTGAAGCTTTCTTT. This codes for CASCSLLNTEAFF.

The rearrangement links TRBV6-5 to TRBJ1-2, with D uncertain. V shed 2 bases and J shed 0 bases, with 7 bases lying between them. The CDR3 is 14 amino acids. Germline CDR1 MNHEY, CDR2 SVGAGI. The CDR3 is CASSYHGANYGYTF. CDR3 nucleotide sequence: TGTGCCAGCAGTTACCACGGAGCTAACTATGGCTACACCTTC.

The genes are TRBV28 and TRBJ2-5; D may be TRBD1 (6 bases). The CDR3 has 13 amino acids. V was clipped by 8 bases and J by 3 bases, with 13 bases between them. Germline assignment: CDR1 MDHEN and CDR2 SYDVKM. This CDR3 reads CASHPGQEETQYF. CDR3 coding DNA: TGTGCCAGCCATCCGGGACAAGAAGAGACCCAGTACTTC.

The genes are TRBV28 and TRBJ2-1; D uncertain. V lost 5 bases and J lost 3, with 5 bases in between. The CDR3 covers 12 residues. Germline assignment: CDR1 MDHEN and CDR2 SYDVKM. The CDR3 is CASSLNYNEQFF. Here the CDR3 DNA reads TGTGCCAGCAGTCTTAACTACAATGAGCAGTTCTTC.

This clone was seen only a few times. At the DNA level, this CDR3 is encoded by other sequences in the same sample as well. The gene calls are TRBV7-9 and TRBJ1-2, with 7 positions matching TRBD1. The CDR3 length is 14 residues. With 0 bases clipped from V and 7 bases from J, the junction kept 5 bases outside the gene matches. CDR1 is SEHNR and CDR2 is FQNEAQ in the germline V gene (reference sequence). The CDR3: CASSLARGNSGYTF. DNA of the CDR3: TGTGCCAGCAGCTTAGCCAGGGGGAATAGTGGCTACACCTTC.

This chain connects TRBV5-1 to TRBJ2-3; 7 bases line up with TRBD2. This CDR3 spans 15 amino acids. V lost 0 bases, J lost 0 bases, and 1 base stayed unmatched. Germline V gene lookup returns CDR1 SGHRS and CDR2 YFSETQ. This chain's CDR3 is CASSLGLASTDTQYF. The CDR3 coding sequence is TGCGCCAGCAGCTTGGGACTAGCAAGCACAGATACGCAGTATTTT.

This clone was observed a single time. CDR3 region: CASSQEGLAGGGYNEQFF. The CDR3, as DNA: TGTGCCAGCAGCCAAGAAGGACTAGCGGGAGGGGGGTACAATGAGCAGTTCTTC. The gene calls are TRBV4-2 and TRBJ2-1, with TRBD2 identical over 15 bases. Trimming at V came to 0 bases and at J to 4 bases, leaving 4 bases not matched to a gene. Germline V lookup: CDR1 LGHNA, CDR2 YNFKEQ. CDR3 size: 18 residues.

J is TRBJ2-5 and V is TRBV19; TRBD1 aligns across 9 bases. The CDR3 is 14 residues long. Unmatched junction bases numbered 6, after V lost 5 bases and J lost 5 bases. Germline-derived CDR1 and CDR2 are LNHDA and SQIVND (reference sequence). CDR3 residues: CASSAGQGTETQYF. CDR3 sequence (DNA): TGTGCCAGTAGTGCGGGACAGGGTACGGAGACCCAGTACTTC.

The J gene is TRBJ2-7, the V gene TRBV5-8; D is ambiguous. The CDR3 is 14 amino acids. Germline V CDR1 and CDR2: SGHTS, YDEGEE. V lost 2 bases and J lost 3, with 12 bases in between. The CDR3 DNA is TGTGCCAGCAGCTTCCGTAACATGGTCTACGAGCAGTACTTC. Its protein product is CASSFRNMVYEQYF.

The J gene is TRBJ2-3, the V gene TRBV5-1; 9 nucleotides line up with TRBD2. This CDR3 spans 15 amino acids. Germline V gene lookup returns CDR1 SGHRS and CDR2 YFSETQ. Trimming removed 4 bases from V and 1 base from J; junction bases left unmatched: 4. The CDR3 spells CASSSIAGGTDTQYF. DNA of the CDR3: TGCGCCAGCAGCAGTATAGCGGGAGGCACAGATACGCAGTATTTT.

The genes are TRBV3-1 (or the pseudogene TRBV3-2) and TRBJ2-7, with a weak D call TRBD2 (6 bases). CDR1 LGHDT and CDR2 YNNKEL come from the germline V gene (reference sequence). The CDR3 has 14 residues. Trimming cost V 2 bases and J 5 bases, with 13 bases left between them. CDR3 sequence: CASSQFNGGNEQYF. The DNA for the CDR3 is TGTGCCAGCAGCCAATTTAACGGGGGAAACGAGCAGTACTTC.

This chain links TRBV7-9 with TRBJ2-3, with 10 bases aligning to TRBD1. This CDR3 is 15 amino acids long. Per germline, CDR1 SEHNR and CDR2 FQNEAQ (reference sequence). Trimming cost V 5 bases and J 1 base; bases outside gene matches: 3. CDR3 residues: CASSPGTGGTDTQYF. The CDR3 region has the DNA TGTGCCAGCAGCCCCGGGACAGGGGGCACAGATACGCAGTATTTT.

This chain connects TRBV19 to TRBJ1-3, with 8 positions matching TRBD1. This CDR3 is 15 amino acids long. V lost 5 bases and J lost 2; bases outside the gene matches: 5. Per the germline V gene, CDR1 is LNHDA and CDR2 is SQIVND (reference sequence). The CDR3 DNA reads TGTGCCAGTAGTGAAACAGGGGGAACTGGAAACACCATATATTTT. Amino acid sequence: CASSETGGTGNTIYF.

The chain links TRBV25-1 to TRBJ2-3, with 9 bases lining up with TRBD1. Germline CDR1 reads MGHDK; CDR2 reads SYGVNS. This CDR3 is 16 amino acids long. J lost 3 bases, V lost 5 bases, and 9 bases had no gene match. The CDR3 here is CASSHPGTGNTDTQYF. The CDR3 DNA reads TGTGCCAGCAGTCACCCCGGGACAGGGAATACAGATACGCAGTATTTT.